Shown below are 18 T cell receptor beta chains from a single sample sequenced in a study of human versus mouse CDR3 diversity and MHC coevolution. The table came from immunoSEQ multiplex PCR; TCRdb's copy has only in-frame clones and leaves some out. The data show roughly 81,000 clones, over 85% seen once. What was sequenced was naive CD4+ T cells from blood. Subset: CD45RO-negative CD62L-positive naive CD4 T cells. The receptors here all came from a person aged 30-69 years in good health.

The genes are TRBV14 and TRBJ2-7; maybe TRBD2 (6 bases). CDR1 is SGHDN, CDR2 FVKESK, per germline. This CDR3 is 15 amino acids long. V gave up 0 bases and J gave up 4 bases, with 13 bases separating them. The CDR3 nucleotides are TGTGCCAGCAGCCAAGATACGTGGCGGGGTTACGAGCAGTACTTC. Translating it yields CASSQDTWRGYEQYF.

The chain carries TRBV19 and TRBJ1-1; tentative D call: TRBD1 (5 bases). This CDR3 spans 14 amino acids. Germline V gives CDR1 LNHDA, CDR2 SQIVND (reference sequence). Trimming cost V 1 base and J 4 bases, with 10 bases left between them. The CDR3 DNA reads TGTGCCAGTAGTATAGCAGGGTTACCCACTGAAGCTTTCTTT. It translates to CASSIAGLPTEAFF.

The chain combines TRBV5-6 with TRBJ1-5; weak D call: TRBD1 (5 bases). The CDR3 extends over 15 amino acids. V lost 0 bases and J 6 bases, leaving 13 bases between the germline ends. Germline V lookup: CDR1 SGHDT, CDR2 YYEEEE. For the CDR3, the DNA is TGTGCCAGCAGCTTGGGTTTCGGGGGGACTCAGCCCCAGCATTTT. Translation gives CASSLGFGGTQPQHF.

The chain links TRBV5-5 to TRBJ2-2; 11 bases align to TRBD1. V trimming: 4 bases; J trimming: 0 bases; junction bases outside the gene matches: 8. Germline assignment: CDR1 SGHKS and CDR2 YYEKEE (reference sequence). The CDR3 totals 18 residues. CDR3 bases: TGTGCCAGCAGCGGACAGGGGGCGGGAACATCGAACACCGGGGAGCTGTTTTTT. This codes for CASSGQGAGTSNTGELFF.

V usage is TRBV5-4 and J usage is TRBJ2-7, with D possibly being TRBD1 (6 bases). CDR3 length equals 16 residues. V lost 0 bases and J lost 1, with 14 bases in between. The V gene's germline CDR1 is SGHNT and CDR2 YYREEE (reference sequence). The CDR3 bases are TGTGCCAGCAGCTTGGGATGGGGACAACCGTCCTACGAGCAGTACTTC. It specifies CASSLGWGQPSYEQYF.

The genes are TRBV5-4 and TRBJ1-2; TRBD1 is a possible D gene (6 bases). The ends were cut back, 0 bases at V and 2 bases at J, with 11 bases in the middle. CDR1 SGHNT and CDR2 YYREEE come from the germline V gene (reference sequence). The length of the CDR3 is 15 residues. CDR3 DNA sequence: TGTGCCAGCAGCTTGGATTTCGGACAGAACTATGGCTACACCTTC. This codes for CASSLDFGQNYGYTF.

This clone was recorded only once. The chain carries TRBV10-3 and TRBJ2-7, with TRBD2 matching over 8 bases. Germline V lookup: CDR1 ENHRY, CDR2 SYGVKD. The junction had 6 bases not matched to a gene; V was cut back by 6 bases and J by 2 bases. CDR3 length: 14 amino acids. The CDR3 sequence is CAIRISGGAYEQYF. DNA of the CDR3: TGTGCCATCAGGATCTCGGGAGGGGCCTACGAGCAGTACTTC.

This clone occurred a few times. The chain employs TRBV10-3 and TRBJ1-2; the D gene is possibly TRBD1 (6 bases). This CDR3 region has 11 residues. Germline values: CDR1 ENHRY, CDR2 SYGVKD. The V end lost 10 bases, the J end lost 3 bases, and 9 bases lay between the germline ends. CDR3 nucleotide sequence: TGTGCCACGGACAGCTACTATGGCTACACCTTC. It specifies CATDSYYGYTF.

This chain uses TRBV29-1 with TRBJ1-1, with 8 bases aligning to TRBD1. CDR1 SQVTM and CDR2 ANQGSEA come from the germline V gene. V lost 6 bases and J lost 4; bases outside the gene matches: 10. The CDR3 length is 14 residues. This chain's CDR3 is CSVALQGVATEAFF. The CDR3 region has the DNA TGCAGCGTGGCTTTACAGGGGGTGGCCACTGAAGCTTTCTTT.

The V call is TRBV10-3, the J call TRBJ2-7, with 9 nucleotides matching TRBD2. This CDR3 is 16 amino acids long. From germline, CDR1 is ENHRY and CDR2 SYGVKD. Losses at the gene ends were 6 bases for V and 7 bases for J; bases not matched to a gene: 16. This CDR3 reads CAISLSSGASTREQYF. In DNA form, the CDR3 reads TGTGCCATCAGCCTATCTAGCGGGGCTTCTACGAGGGAGCAGTACTTC.

The chain couples TRBV27 to TRBJ1-6; 7 bases are shared with TRBD1. This CDR3 spans 14 amino acids. Trimming at V came to 6 bases and at J to 3 bases, leaving 2 bases not matched to a gene. Germline CDR1 MNHEY, CDR2 SMNVEV (reference sequence). The CDR3 region is CASRGTVYNSPLHF. As DNA, the CDR3 is TGTGCCAGCAGGGGGACAGTCTATAATTCACCCCTCCACTTT.

The genes are TRBV7-2 and TRBJ1-2, with TRBD1 matching over 8 bases. CDR3 length: 13 amino acids. Germline V gives CDR1 SGHTA, CDR2 FQGNSA. Losses at the gene ends were 5 bases for V and 8 bases for J; bases not matched to a gene: 7. Here the CDR3 reads CASSEDRERGYTF. CDR3 coding DNA: TGTGCCAGCAGCGAGGACAGGGAACGGGGCTACACCTTC.

The J gene is TRBJ2-7, the V gene TRBV19, with 9 bases that match TRBD1. Germline lookup yields CDR1 LNHDA and CDR2 SQIVND (reference sequence). The junction had 3 bases not matched to a gene; V was cut back by 3 bases and J by 3 bases. The CDR3 extends over 14 amino acids. The CDR3 DNA is TGTGCCAGTAGTATTGGACAGGGGTACTACGAGCAGTACTTC. Translating gives CASSIGQGYYEQYF.

The gene calls are TRBV5-1 and TRBJ1-4; D possibly corresponds to TRBD1 (6 bases). Germline assignment: CDR1 SGHRS and CDR2 YFSETQ. This CDR3 is 16 amino acids long. Trimming shortened V by 4 bases and J by 7 bases, and 20 bases separated the two germline ends. As DNA, the CDR3 is TGCGCCAGCAGCCCGTCCCCCAGGGGAGTGCTTGAAAAACTGTTTTTT. As protein: CASSPSPRGVLEKLFF.

This chain uses TRBV7-3 with TRBJ2-1, with D possibly being TRBD1 (6 bases). CDR1 is SGHTA, CDR2 FQGTGA, per germline. V was pared by 2 bases and J by 0 bases, with 14 bases between. CDR3 length equals 17 residues. CDR3 amino acids: CASSLGLRQVSYNEQFF. CDR3 DNA: TGTGCCAGCAGCTTAGGGCTCCGACAGGTCTCCTACAATGAGCAGTTCTTC.

The J gene is TRBJ2-2, the V gene TRBV9; D call uncertain. V gave up 0 bases and J gave up 4 bases, with 7 bases separating them. Germline assignment: CDR1 SGDLS and CDR2 YYNGEE. The CDR3 is 14 amino acids. This CDR3 reads CASSVASGTGELFF. The CDR3 nucleotides are TGTGCCAGCAGCGTAGCCTCGGGCACCGGGGAGCTGTTTTTT.

The genes are TRBV19 and TRBJ2-6, with a tentative D call TRBD2 (6 bases). CDR3 length: 16 amino acids. Trimming took off 7 bases at V and 2 bases at J, with 15 bases between the two ends. Germline CDR1 LNHDA, CDR2 SQIVND (reference sequence). CDR3 region: CASTHSRGAGANVLTF. CDR3 in DNA: TGTGCCAGTACGCACTCTCGCGGGGCTGGGGCCAACGTCCTGACTTTC.

The chain combines TRBV5-1 with TRBJ2-2; 10 nucleotides agree with TRBD1. This CDR3 region has 15 residues. V lost 4 bases and J lost 5; bases outside the gene matches: 5. From germline, CDR1 is SGHRS and CDR2 YFSETQ. The CDR3 here is CASSRGTGETGELFF. The DNA for the CDR3 is TGCGCCAGCAGCCGGGGGACAGGGGAAACCGGGGAGCTGTTTTTT.